What follows are 30 T cell receptor beta chains derived from one specimen sequenced in a study of tissue T cells after allogeneic stem cell transplantation. Assay used: immunoSEQ multiplex PCR; TCRdb lists only in-frame clones, some missing. The table records several thousand clones, nearly 70% of them present only once. Specimen: tissue from the stomach, collected at autopsy. Receptor source: a woman aged 18-55 years with breast cancer.

V is TRBV27 and J is TRBJ1-1; 10 bases fit TRBD1. Per germline, CDR1 MNHEY and CDR2 SMNVEV (reference sequence). The CDR3 contains 18 residues. V dropped 1 base and J dropped 7; count of bases not matched to a gene: 15. The CDR3 is CASSLFLVTRDRGFEAFF. In DNA, the CDR3 is TGTGCCAGCAGTTTATTTCTCGTTACTCGGGACAGGGGTTTTGAAGCTTTCTTT.

The chain joins TRBV3-1 (or the pseudogene TRBV3-2) to TRBJ1-1; no firm D call. V lost 4 bases, J lost 8 bases, and 11 bases lay in between. Germline V gene sequence: CDR1 LGHDT, CDR2 YNNKEL (reference sequence). This CDR3 comprises 12 residues. The CDR3 reads CASSPLNGEAFF. The CDR3 region has the DNA TGTGCCAGCAGCCCTTTGAATGGCGAAGCTTTCTTT.

The chain recombines TRBV9 with TRBJ2-1; D might be TRBD1 (7 bases). Per germline, CDR1 SGDLS and CDR2 YYNGEE. This CDR3 region has 22 residues. V was cut by 2 bases and J by 0 bases, with 30 bases left in between. CDR3 residues: CASSVPRGDREEGLSSYNEQFF. DNA of the CDR3: TGTGCCAGCAGCGTCCCGAGGGGAGACAGGGAGGAGGGGTTGAGCTCCTACAATGAGCAGTTCTTC.

With respect to this clone: This sample includes further DNA sequences coding for the same CDR3. V usage is TRBV5-1 and J usage is TRBJ1-1, with no clear D. The CDR3 runs to 15 residues. V was pared by 0 bases and J by 4 bases, with 13 bases between. Germline V gene data show CDR1 as SGHRS and CDR2 as YFSETQ. The CDR3 coding sequence is TGCGCCAGCAGCTTGGCCGGCGGGTTAGGCACTGAAGCTTTCTTT. Its protein product is CASSLAGGLGTEAFF.

The gene calls are TRBV29-1 and TRBJ1-5; D gene unclear. V was pared by 4 bases and J by 3 bases, with 16 bases between. The CDR3 totals 15 residues. Germline loops: CDR1 SQVTM, CDR2 ANQGSEA. CDR3 amino acids: CSVGEGGNPNQPQHF. The DNA for the CDR3 is TGCAGCGTTGGGGAGGGCGGTAACCCCAATCAGCCCCAGCATTTT. Together with reference TRBV29-1 and TRBJ1-5, the CDR3 gives the full variable domain: SAVISQKPSRDICQRGTSLTIQCQVDSQVTMMFWYRQQPGQSLTLIATANQGSEATYESGFVIDKFPISRPNLTFSTLTVSNMSPEDSSIYLCSVGEGGNPNQPQHFGDGTRLSIL.

This clone was recorded once. The CDR3 DNA reads as TGTGCCAGCAGCCAAGAGATTGGGGGGGTGGACGAGCAGTACTTC. Its translation is CASSQEIGGVDEQYF. The V and J genes are TRBV4-2 and TRBJ2-7; 7 nucleotides align to TRBD2. The CDR3 covers 15 residues. V shed 0 bases, J shed 5 bases, and the junction held 7 bases outside the gene matches. Germline CDR1 reads LGHNA; CDR2 reads YNFKEQ.

This clone was detected only a few times. J is TRBJ1-2 and V is TRBV7-8; no definite D call. Germline CDR1 is SGHVS and CDR2 is FQNEAQ. The CDR3 length is 14 residues. Trimming removed 0 bases at V and 8 bases at J, with 13 bases between. CDR3 sequence (DNA): TGTGCCAGCAGCTTAGCCCCCACCGCCTCCGGCTACACCTTC. Translation gives CASSLAPTASGYTF.

The chain recombines TRBV2 with TRBJ2-1, with 7 bases aligning to TRBD1. V lost 6 bases to trimming and J lost 6 bases; unmatched junction nucleotides: 5. CDR1 is SNHLY and CDR2 is FYNNEI in the germline V gene. The CDR3 is made up of 13 amino acids. CDR3 protein: CASRSDRANEQFF. CDR3 bases: TGTGCCAGCAGAAGCGACAGGGCCAATGAGCAGTTCTTC.

V usage is TRBV28 and J usage is TRBJ1-5; the match to TRBD1 covers 9 bases. Per the germline V gene, CDR1 is MDHEN and CDR2 is SYDVKM. The CDR3 sequence is 15 residues long. J lost 5 bases, V lost 6 bases, and 8 bases had no gene match. The CDR3 bases are TGTGCCAGCAGCCCTCCGACAGGGGGGGATCAGCCCCAGCATTTT. Its protein is CASSPPTGGDQPQHF.

For the CDR3, the DNA is TGCGCCAGCAGCTCGATGACTAGCCTGGGTTTCGAGCTGTTTTTT. Translated, it gives CASSSMTSLGFELFF. The rearrangement links TRBV5-1 to TRBJ2-2; 7 positions match TRBD2. The CDR3 is 15 amino acids. The germline V gene has CDR1 SGHRS and CDR2 YFSETQ. After removal of 3 bases from V and 11 bases from J, the junction contained 13 bases not matched to a gene. The full variable domain, in which reference TRBV5-1 and TRBJ2-2 provide the parts outside the CDR3, is KAGVTQTPRYLIKTRGQQVTLSCSPISGHRSVSWYQQTPGQGLQFLFEYFSETQRNKGNFPGRFSGRQFSNSRSEMNVSTLELGDSALYLCASSSMTSLGFELFFGEGSRLTVL.

This clone was found a few times. The rearrangement links TRBV25-1 to TRBJ2-5; 9 bases are shared with TRBD2. Germline V gives CDR1 MGHDK, CDR2 SYGVNS. There are 16 residues in the CDR3. J was trimmed by 2 bases and V by 3 bases; bases with no gene match: 7. The CDR3 region is CASSEGGGREQETQYF. The CDR3 DNA sequence: TGTGCCAGCAGTGAGGGCGGCGGGAGGGAGCAAGAGACCCAGTACTTC.

This clone has a handful of counts. The chain links TRBV11-3 to TRBJ1-3, with a tentative D call TRBD1 (5 bases). CDR3 length: 15 amino acids. Trimming took off 7 bases at V and 9 bases at J, with 22 bases between the two ends. The germline gives CDR1 SGHNT, CDR2 YENEEA. The CDR3 is CASTKKSQTVGTIYF. DNA of the CDR3: TGTGCCAGCACCAAGAAATCCCAGACAGTCGGCACCATATATTTT.

The chain couples TRBV19 to TRBJ1-4; perhaps TRBD1 as D (5 bases). V was trimmed by 5 bases and J by 0 bases, leaving 10 bases between them. The V gene's germline CDR1 is LNHDA and CDR2 SQIVND (reference sequence). This CDR3 spans 15 amino acids. This CDR3 reads CASSVQTATNEKLFF. DNA for the CDR3: TGTGCCAGTAGTGTGCAGACAGCAACTAATGAAAAACTGTTTTTT.

The chain joins TRBV5-1 to TRBJ1-6; D gene unclear. The V end lost 5 bases, the J end lost 4 bases, and 22 bases lay between the germline ends. The CDR3 is made up of 18 amino acids. Germline loops: CDR1 SGHRS, CDR2 YFSETQ. CDR3 amino acids: CASSLVNDGGQYNSPLHF. The CDR3 DNA reads as TGCGCCAGCAGTCTGGTCAACGACGGCGGCCAATATAATTCACCCCTCCACTTT.

The genes are TRBV5-6 and TRBJ2-3, with 8 bases identical to TRBD1. J lost 2 bases, V lost 5 bases, and 7 bases had no gene match. Per germline, CDR1 SGHDT and CDR2 YYEEEE. The CDR3 runs 15 residues. CDR3 sequence: CASREGQAYTDTQYF. In DNA form, the CDR3 reads TGTGCCAGCAGAGAGGGACAGGCGTACACAGATACGCAGTATTTT.

The chain is built from TRBV5-1 and TRBJ2-7; 8 nucleotides line up with TRBD1. J gave up 3 bases and V 4 bases, and 9 bases lay outside the gene matches. The CDR3 is 15 residues long. The germline V gene has CDR1 SGHRS and CDR2 YFSETQ. The CDR3 nucleotides read TGCGCCAGCAGCGCGTCAACCGGGACAGGCTACGAGCAGTACTTC. Amino acids: CASSASTGTGYEQYF.

Here the CDR3 reads CASSVGQSYEQYF. The CDR3, as DNA: TGTGCCAGCAGTGTCGGACAATCCTACGAGCAGTACTTC. The V gene is TRBV12-3 or TRBV12-4, the J gene TRBJ2-7, with D tentatively TRBD1 (5 bases). Trimming took 5 bases from V and 1 from J, leaving 9 bases between them. The CDR3 runs to 13 residues.

The chain recombines TRBV11-3 with TRBJ2-7, with TRBD2 identical over 10 bases. The CDR3 length is 20 residues. Germline trimming cut 1 base from V and 5 bases from J; bases unmatched to any gene: 20. Germline CDR1 and CDR2: SGHNT and YENEEA. The CDR3 coding sequence is TGTGCCAGCAGCTTAGTTTGGTATTCTGGTAGCGGGAGGACCCCGGACGAGCAGTACTTC. Translated: CASSLVWYSGSGRTPDEQYF.

The chain links TRBV29-1 to TRBJ1-2, with D uncertain. Per the germline V gene, CDR1 is SQVTM and CDR2 is ANQGSEA. Trimming took 0 bases from V and 5 from J, leaving 25 bases between them. The CDR3 has 18 residues. The CDR3 sequence: CSVEDQGPAGRFFYGYTF. The DNA of the CDR3 is TGCAGCGTTGAAGATCAAGGCCCGGCGGGCAGGTTCTTTTATGGCTACACCTTC.

This chain uses TRBV29-1 with TRBJ2-3, with TRBD2 as a possible D gene (5 bases). This CDR3 spans 14 amino acids. V lost 1 base to trimming and J lost 1 base, with 9 bases between them. Germline V lookup: CDR1 SQVTM, CDR2 ANQGSEA. The CDR3 here is CSVEVGVRTDTQYF. The DNA of the CDR3 is TGCAGCGTTGAAGTCGGGGTACGCACAGATACGCAGTATTTT.

The chain combines TRBV19 with TRBJ2-6; possibly TRBD1 for D (6 bases). Germline assignment: CDR1 LNHDA and CDR2 SQIVND (reference sequence). Trimming pared 6 bases from V and 0 bases from J, leaving 12 bases between. This CDR3 spans 16 amino acids. This CDR3 reads CASSKLQGSGANVLTF. Written as DNA, the CDR3 is TGTGCCAGTAGCAAACTACAGGGCTCTGGGGCCAACGTCCTGACTTTC.

The chain has TRBV21-1 and TRBJ1-1. TRBV21-1 is termed a pseudogene. The CDR3 loop spans 12 amino acids. This CDR3 reads CASSKALGRAFF. The CDR3 DNA reads as TGTGCCAGCAGCAAAGCACTAGGGAGGGCTTTCTTT.

This rearrangement joins TRBV28 to TRBJ2-5, with D possibly TRBD2 on 5 matching bases. The CDR3 is made up of 13 amino acids. Trimming pared 9 bases from V and 6 bases from J, leaving 17 bases between. Germline V lookup: CDR1 MDHEN, CDR2 SYDVKM. The CDR3, as DNA: TGTGCCAGTAGCCTGGACTCGGAGAAGACCCAGTACTTC. As protein: CASSLDSEKTQYF.

The chain uses TRBV6-5 and TRBJ1-5; unclear D gene. CDR1 is MNHEY and CDR2 is SVGAGI in the germline V gene. The CDR3 length is 13 residues. V lost 6 bases and J lost 3, with 9 bases in between. CDR3 residues: CASRNTNNQPQHF. CDR3 in DNA: TGTGCCAGCAGGAACACTAACAATCAGCCCCAGCATTTT.

The chain carries TRBV11-2 and TRBJ2-1; D possibly corresponds to TRBD2 (6 bases). V lost 3 bases and J lost 3, with 12 bases in between. The germline V gene has CDR1 SGHAT and CDR2 FQNNGV. CDR3 size: 15 residues. The CDR3 region is CASSLVSGLYNEQFF. In DNA form, the CDR3 reads TGTGCCAGCAGCTTGGTTAGCGGTCTCTACAATGAGCAGTTCTTC.

The chain combines TRBV28 with TRBJ1-6; D is perhaps TRBD1 (5 bases). The germline V gene has CDR1 MDHEN and CDR2 SYDVKM. V gave up 4 bases and J gave up 7 bases, with 14 bases separating them. This CDR3 contains 15 residues. The CDR3 DNA is TGTGCCAGCAGTTCTAACGACTGGGACAATTCACCCCTCCACTTT. Translated, it gives CASSSNDWDNSPLHF.

This rearrangement joins TRBV29-1 to TRBJ2-5, with D tentatively TRBD1 (5 bases). V dropped 2 bases and J dropped 1 base, with 11 bases sitting between them. The CDR3 runs to 14 residues. Germline V lookup: CDR1 SQVTM, CDR2 ANQGSEA. The CDR3 DNA reads as TGCAGCGTTGAACCAGGGCCTATCCAAGAGACCCAGTACTTC. It is translated as CSVEPGPIQETQYF.

In its sample, this clone is medium-sized. The chain has TRBV6-5 and TRBJ2-5; D is unresolved. There are 13 residues in the CDR3. The ends were cut back, 2 bases at V and 4 bases at J, with 8 bases in the middle. Germline CDR1 is MNHEY and CDR2 is SVGAGI. Here the CDR3 DNA reads TGTGCCAGCAGTTACCTGGGTGGAGAGACCCAGTACTTC. Its translation: CASSYLGGETQYF.

This chain connects TRBV30 to TRBJ2-6; D is unresolved. Per the germline V gene, CDR1 is GTSNPN and CDR2 is SVGIG (reference sequence). The length of the CDR3 is 12 residues. Trimming left V 4 bases short and J 4 bases short, with 5 bases between. CDR3 nucleotide sequence: TGTGCCTGGAACCCAGGGGCCAACGTCCTGACTTTC. This encodes CAWNPGANVLTF. The complete variable domain, with remaining parts taken from reference TRBV30 and TRBJ2-6, reads SQTIHQWPATLVQPVGSPLSLECTVEGTSNPNLYWYRQAAGRGLQLLFYSVGIGQISSEVPQNLSASRPQDRQFILSSKKLLLSDSGFYLCAWNPGANVLTFGAGSRLTVL.

The chain employs TRBV5-1 and TRBJ2-5; the D gene is possibly TRBD1 (6 bases). V was cut by 4 bases and J by 4 bases, with 14 bases left in between. Germline loops: CDR1 SGHRS, CDR2 YFSETQ. The CDR3 is 14 amino acids. The CDR3 sequence: CASSTGQPSETQYF. In nucleotides, the CDR3 is TGCGCCAGCAGCACCGGACAGCCCTCAGAGACCCAGTACTTC.